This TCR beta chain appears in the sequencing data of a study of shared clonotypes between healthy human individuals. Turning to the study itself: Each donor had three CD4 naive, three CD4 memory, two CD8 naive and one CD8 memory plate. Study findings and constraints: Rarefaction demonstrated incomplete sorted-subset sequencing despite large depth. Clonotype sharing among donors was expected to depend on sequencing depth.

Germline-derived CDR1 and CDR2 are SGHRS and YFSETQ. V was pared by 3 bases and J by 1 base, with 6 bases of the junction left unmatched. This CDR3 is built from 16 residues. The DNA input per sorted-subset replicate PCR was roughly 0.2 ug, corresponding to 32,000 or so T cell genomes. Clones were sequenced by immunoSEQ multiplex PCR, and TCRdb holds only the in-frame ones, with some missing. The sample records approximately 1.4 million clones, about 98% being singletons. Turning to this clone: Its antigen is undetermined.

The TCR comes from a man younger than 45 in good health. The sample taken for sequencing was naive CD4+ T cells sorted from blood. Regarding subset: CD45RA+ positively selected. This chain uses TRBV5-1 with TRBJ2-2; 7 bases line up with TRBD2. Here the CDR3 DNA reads TGCGCCAGCAGCTCACTAGCGAACTTGAACACCGGGGAGCTGTTTTTT. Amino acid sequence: CASSSLANLNTGELFF.